The 27 T cell receptor beta chains given below trace back to one sample, sequenced in a study of blood T cell repertoires in COVID-19. Assay: immunoSEQ multiplex PCR; the TCRdb copy retains only in-frame clones and omits some. The profile shows over 70,000 clones, 90% of them singletons. Source material: peripheral blood. The source is a man between 18 and 29 years old with COVID-19, enrolled during active disease.

This chain's CDR3 is CSASVGSSYNEQFF. The CDR3 coding sequence is TGCAGTGCTAGTGTAGGGAGCTCCTACAATGAGCAGTTCTTC. The rearrangement links TRBV20-1 to TRBJ2-1, with D perhaps TRBD2 (5 bases). This CDR3 contains 14 residues. V was trimmed by 3 bases and J by 0 bases, leaving 9 bases between them. The germline gives CDR1 DFQATT, CDR2 SNEGSKA (reference sequence).

The rearrangement joins TRBV4-3 to TRBJ2-7, with 8 bases fitting TRBD1. The CDR3 runs 15 residues. V shed 2 bases and J 5 bases; nucleotides not matched to a gene: 8. Germline-derived CDR1 and CDR2 are LGHNA and YSLEER. CDR3 residues: CASSQFWSGGNEQYF. CDR3 DNA: TGCGCCAGCAGCCAATTTTGGTCAGGGGGCAACGAGCAGTACTTC.

V is TRBV6-4 and J is TRBJ2-2; 9 bases align to TRBD1. CDR3 length: 16 residues. CDR1 and CDR2 from the germline V gene are MRHNA and SNTAGT. Trimming at V came to 5 bases and at J to 0 bases, leaving 4 bases not matched to a gene. The DNA of the CDR3 is TGTGCCAGCAGTCCTAGGACAGGGGCGAACACCGGGGAGCTGTTTTTT. Translating it yields CASSPRTGANTGELFF.

The CDR3 DNA sequence: TGTGCCAGCAGCAGTTCGACAGGGGGAAGCAATCAGCCCCAGCATTTT. It codes for CASSSSTGGSNQPQHF. The rearrangement links TRBV3-1 (or the pseudogene TRBV3-2) to TRBJ1-5; 9 bases match TRBD1. Losses at the gene ends were 5 bases for V and 1 base for J; bases not matched to a gene: 6. Germline V gene sequence: CDR1 LGHDT, CDR2 YNNKEL (reference sequence). The length of the CDR3 is 16 residues.

The CDR3 sequence is CASSQEGIGGAGYNEQFF. Written as DNA, the CDR3 is TGCGCCAGCAGCCAAGAAGGTATTGGCGGAGCGGGGTACAATGAGCAGTTCTTC. This chain joins TRBV4-3 and TRBJ2-1, with 7 bases fitting TRBD2. J lost 4 bases, V lost 0 bases, and 12 bases had no gene match. The CDR3 is 18 amino acids. Germline values: CDR1 LGHNA, CDR2 YSLEER.

This chain's CDR3 is CASSLTLAKNIQYF. The DNA of the CDR3 is TGTGCCAGCAGTCTGACATTAGCCAAAAACATTCAGTACTTC. The chain joins TRBV6-6 to TRBJ2-4; D is unresolved. V lost 5 bases and J lost 0, with 8 bases in between. The germline CDR1 and CDR2 sequences are MNHNY and SVGAGI (reference sequence). CDR3 length equals 14 residues.

The chain uses TRBV6-5 and TRBJ1-4, with D perhaps matching TRBD1 (5 bases). Germline loops: CDR1 MNHEY, CDR2 SVGAGI. The CDR3 runs 14 residues. V lost 7 bases to trimming and J lost 7 bases, with 16 bases between them. CDR3 in DNA: TGTGCCAGCACCGCGTTGGGGAGGGGTGAAAAACTGTTTTTT. Translating gives CASTALGRGEKLFF.

This clone appeared once. CDR3 bases: TGTGCCATCAGCTCCGGGGCAGGGGACTATGGCTACACCTTC. Protein: CAISSGAGDYGYTF. The genes are TRBV10-3 and TRBJ1-2, with D possibly being TRBD1 (6 bases). The germline CDR1 and CDR2 sequences are ENHRY and SYGVKD. V gave up 6 bases and J gave up 3 bases, with 14 bases separating them. The CDR3 runs to 14 residues.

The chain uses TRBV7-6 and TRBJ2-1; 11 bases match TRBD1. Trimming took 2 bases from V and 7 from J; bases not matched to a gene: 10. In germline, CDR1 is SGHVS, CDR2 FNYEAQ. The CDR3 has 17 residues. The CDR3 nucleotides are TGTGCCAGCAGCTTACCTCGGGACAGGGGGACTAGTAATGAGCAGTTCTTC. Its protein is CASSLPRDRGTSNEQFF.

This chain connects TRBV5-8 to TRBJ1-2; the D gene is possibly TRBD1 (5 bases). The CDR3 consists of 12 residues. Germline V gives CDR1 SGHTS, CDR2 YDEGEE. The germline V and J ends were trimmed by 1 base and 4 bases, with 5 bases remaining between them. In nucleotides, the CDR3 is TGTGCCAGCAGCTTGACAGGCTATGGCTACACCTTC. It is translated as CASSLTGYGYTF. Variable domain in full (rest from reference TRBV5-8 and TRBJ1-2): EAGVTQSPTHLIKTRGQQATLRCSPISGHTSVYWYQQALGLGLQFLLWYDEGEERNRGNFPPRFSGRQFPNYSSELNVNALELEDSALYLCASSLTGYGYTFGSGTRLTVV.

This clone was found once. The chain carries TRBV6-2 or TRBV6-3 and TRBJ2-7, with 12 bases that match TRBD2. The junction had 8 bases not matched to a gene; V was cut back by 2 bases and J by 6 bases. CDR1 MNHEY and CDR2 SVGEGT come from the germline V gene. The CDR3 sequence is 16 residues long. The CDR3 DNA reads as TGTGCCAGCAGTTACCTCCTGACTAGCGGGAGCAGCGAGCAGTACTTC. Translation: CASSYLLTSGSSEQYF.

V is TRBV19 and J is TRBJ2-1; D is possibly TRBD1 (6 bases). CDR3 length: 17 residues. Germline-derived CDR1 and CDR2 are LNHDA and SQIVND (reference sequence). Trimming shortened V by 5 bases and J by 4 bases, and 21 bases separated the two germline ends. For the CDR3, the DNA is TGTGCCAGTAGTGTAGGAACAGGGAGTCCCCTATACAATGAGCAGTTCTTC. It specifies CASSVGTGSPLYNEQFF.

V usage is TRBV29-1 and J usage is TRBJ2-5; TRBD1 matches at 9 bases. Germline trimming cut 4 bases from V and 5 bases from J; bases unmatched to any gene: 8. Germline CDR1 SQVTM, CDR2 ANQGSEA. The CDR3 runs to 14 residues. The CDR3 loop is CSVGRTGARETQYF. The DNA for the CDR3 is TGCAGCGTTGGGAGGACAGGGGCTCGGGAGACCCAGTACTTC.

V is TRBV6-1 and J is TRBJ2-7, with 8 bases fitting TRBD2. The CDR3 is 16 amino acids. After removal of 0 bases from V and 6 bases from J, the junction contained 10 bases not matched to a gene. The germline CDR1 and CDR2 sequences are MNHNS and SASEGT. Here the CDR3 reads CASSEAWSGRRGEQYF. The CDR3 DNA sequence: TGTGCCAGCAGTGAAGCGTGGAGCGGGAGACGGGGCGAGCAGTACTTC.

The V and J genes are TRBV6-5 and TRBJ1-1; D remains unclear. The CDR3 consists of 11 residues. Germline CDR1 MNHEY, CDR2 SVGAGI. Trimming pared 4 bases from V and 4 bases from J, leaving 4 bases between. The CDR3 loop reads CASSFLTEAFF. In DNA form, the CDR3 reads TGTGCCAGCAGTTTCCTCACTGAAGCTTTCTTT.

The V gene is TRBV9, the J gene TRBJ2-7, with D possibly TRBD2 on 6 matching bases. CDR3 length: 15 residues. The V gene's germline CDR1 is SGDLS and CDR2 YYNGEE. Trimming left V 4 bases short and J 0 bases short, with 14 bases between. The CDR3 spells CASSISGQNSYEQYF. Here the CDR3 DNA reads TGTGCCAGCAGCATAAGCGGGCAAAACTCCTACGAGCAGTACTTC.

The genes are TRBV3-1 (or the pseudogene TRBV3-2) and TRBJ2-2; 8 bases map to TRBD2. CDR1 LGHDT and CDR2 YNNKEL come from the germline V gene (reference sequence). This CDR3 has 16 residues. The V segment lost 4 bases and the J segment 3 bases; nucleotides outside the gene matches: 7. CDR3 DNA: TGTGCCAGCAGCCCCCGGACTAGCAGATACACCGGGGAGCTGTTTTTT. It translates to CASSPRTSRYTGELFF.

This sequence joins TRBV13 and TRBJ2-1; the match to TRBD1 covers 9 bases. J was trimmed by 5 bases and V by 1 base; bases with no gene match: 6. CDR3 length: 16 amino acids. CDR1 PRHDT and CDR2 FYEKMQ come from the germline V gene (reference sequence). The CDR3: CASSLAGTGPNNEQFF. The CDR3, as DNA: TGTGCCAGCAGCTTAGCTGGGACAGGGCCTAACAATGAGCAGTTCTTC. The entire variable domain, with the rest obtained from reference TRBV13 and TRBJ2-1, is as follows: AAGVIQSPRHLIKEKRETATLKCYPIPRHDTVYWYQQGPGQDPQFLISFYEKMQSDKGSIPDRFSAQQFSDYHSELNMSSLELGDSALYFCASSLAGTGPNNEQFFGPGTRLTVL.

This clone occurred once. This sequence joins TRBV7-8 and TRBJ2-2, with D perhaps TRBD2 (6 bases). Germline-derived CDR1 and CDR2 are SGHVS and FQNEAQ. The CDR3 spans 14 residues. The germline V and J ends were trimmed by 0 bases and 7 bases, with 9 bases remaining between them. The CDR3 sequence is CASSLARGLGELFF. As DNA, the CDR3 is TGTGCCAGCAGCTTAGCGCGGGGCCTCGGGGAGCTGTTTTTT.

The chain couples TRBV14 to TRBJ2-7; 9 nucleotides match TRBD1. Germline lookup yields CDR1 SGHDN and CDR2 FVKESK. The V gene end was trimmed by 4 bases and the J gene end by 2 bases; junction bases not matched to a gene: 6. This CDR3 is built from 15 residues. The CDR3 DNA reads as TGTGCCAGCAGCCCCCGGGACAGGGTACCCTACGAGCAGTACTTC. Encoded protein: CASSPRDRVPYEQYF.

This clone has a handful of counts. The chain is built from TRBV11-2 and TRBJ2-7; 9 nucleotides agree with TRBD1. This CDR3 has 15 amino acids. V gave up 4 bases and J gave up 2 bases; unmatched junction bases: 6. Germline V gives CDR1 SGHAT, CDR2 FQNNGV. The CDR3 bases are TGTGCCAGCAGCTCCCTGAGGGACAGGGCCTACGAGCAGTACTTC. Translated: CASSSLRDRAYEQYF.

The rearrangement uses TRBV11-2 and TRBJ2-1, with D possibly being TRBD1 (6 bases). V lost 1 base and J lost 9, with 10 bases in between. The germline V gene encodes CDR1 SGHAT and CDR2 FQNNGV. CDR3 length equals 13 residues. As DNA, the CDR3 is TGTGCCAGCAGCTTAGGCAGGGGCGGTGAGCAGTTCTTC. Protein: CASSLGRGGEQFF.

V is TRBV7-2 and J is TRBJ2-1; TRBD2 aligns across 8 bases. Losses at the gene ends were 6 bases for V and 4 bases for J; bases not matched to a gene: 2. CDR3 length equals 13 residues. The germline V gene has CDR1 SGHTA and CDR2 FQGNSA. The CDR3 sequence: CASSIAGYNEQFF. CDR3 coding DNA: TGTGCCAGCAGTATAGCGGGATACAATGAGCAGTTCTTC.

The rearrangement links TRBV29-1 to TRBJ2-1; D perhaps matches TRBD2 (5 bases). The CDR3 is 16 amino acids. In germline, CDR1 is SQVTM, CDR2 ANQGSEA. Trimming removed 2 bases at V and 0 bases at J, with 14 bases between. The CDR3 region is CSVEKMLGSSYNEQFF. The CDR3 DNA reads as TGCAGCGTTGAAAAAATGTTGGGGAGCTCCTACAATGAGCAGTTCTTC.

This clone appeared a single time. This chain uses TRBV6-6 with TRBJ2-1; weak D call: TRBD2 (5 bases). There are 16 residues in the CDR3. The V end was cut by 7 bases, the J end by 8 bases, with 24 bases between. Germline loops: CDR1 MNHNY, CDR2 SVGAGI (reference sequence). CDR3 nucleotides: TGTGCCAGCACACCCTCCTCCGGACTCCCGACGCATGAGCAGTTCTTC. Amino acid sequence: CASTPSSGLPTHEQFF.

For this clone: The junction departs from the called germline gene at one end, perhaps through a read error. The chain is built from TRBV7-2 and TRBJ2-1; 12 bases map to TRBD2. Germline CDR1 SGHTA, CDR2 FQGNSA. The CDR3 has 15 residues. CDR3 in amino acids: CASSLAGGRINEQFF. As DNA, the CDR3 is TGTGCCAGCAGCCTAGCGGGAGGGAGGATCAATGAGCAGTTCTTC.

This clone appeared a single time. The rearrangement joins TRBV28 to TRBJ2-5; D gene ambiguous. V shed 2 bases and J shed 0 bases, with 7 bases lying between them. The CDR3 is 14 residues long. The germline V gene encodes CDR1 MDHEN and CDR2 SYDVKM. CDR3 in amino acids: CASSLVSHQETQYF. The CDR3, as DNA: TGTGCCAGCAGTTTAGTTAGCCACCAAGAGACCCAGTACTTC.